The clone carrying this T cell receptor (beta chain) was counted a few times. This entry is derived from a study of T cells after yellow fever vaccination. TCRdb recomputed calls from the 5' RACE reads with MiXCR, one row per CDR3 protein. This repertoire shows about 550,000 distinct CDR3 sequences, 15% to 20% found once; its top ten account for 14%. This sequence originates from a man aged 30-40 years who received the YFV17D yellow fever vaccine. Here the sequenced sample was PBMCs, taken 15 days after the yellow fever booster vaccination.

CDR3 loop: CSAGSGETEAFF. For the CDR3, the DNA is TGCAGCGCCGGATCGGGGGAAACTGAAGCTTTCTTT. The chain is built from TRBV29-1 and TRBJ1-1, with D possibly being TRBD1 (5 bases). V lost 7 bases and J lost 5, with 14 bases in between. Germline values: CDR1 SQVTM, CDR2 ANQGSEA. The CDR3 extends over 12 amino acids.